These 23 T cell receptor beta chains were sequenced from one sample in a study of CD8+ T cells in alopecia areata. Extracted from the samples, RNA was reverse transcribed into cDNA to serve as the sequencing template. The repertoire was sequenced with immunoSEQ multiplex PCR; TCRdb's copy has only in-frame clones and lacks some. Of around 140,000 clones in the sample, roughly 50% were seen once. Treatment noted: oral pan-JAK inhibitor, 5-10 mg twice daily. The material was CD8+ T cells sorted from blood, obtained at week 4, from a patient treated with tofacitinib. These receptors were obtained from a human donor with alopecia areata.

The V call is TRBV4-2, the J call TRBJ2-2, with D unresolved. Germline CDR1 reads LGHNA; CDR2 reads YNFKEQ. V lost 1 base to trimming and J lost 4 bases, with 7 bases between them. The CDR3 spans 14 residues. The CDR3 DNA follows: TGTGCCAGCAGCCAAGCGGCCAGCACCGGGGAGCTGTTTTTT. Translating gives CASSQAASTGELFF.

This rearrangement joins TRBV5-1 to TRBJ2-7, with D perhaps TRBD1 or TRBD2 (5 bases each). The CDR3 has 16 amino acids. The V gene's germline CDR1 is SGHRS and CDR2 YFSETQ. The ends were cut back, 0 bases at V and 5 bases at J, with 18 bases in the middle. The CDR3 region is CASSLVTVQGAHEQYF. CDR3 sequence (DNA): TGCGCCAGCAGCTTGGTGACGGTTCAGGGAGCCCACGAGCAGTACTTC. Full variable domain (remainder filled in from reference TRBV5-1 and TRBJ2-7): KAGVTQTPRYLIKTRGQQVTLSCSPISGHRSVSWYQQTPGQGLQFLFEYFSETQRNKGNFPGRFSGRQFSNSRSEMNVSTLELGDSALYLCASSLVTVQGAHEQYFGPGTRLTVT.

The chain has TRBV7-6 and TRBJ1-1; 8 bases are a match to TRBD1. This CDR3 spans 14 amino acids. After removal of 4 bases from V and 1 base from J, the junction contained 2 bases not matched to a gene. Germline assignment: CDR1 SGHVS and CDR2 FNYEAQ. CDR3 nucleotide sequence: TGTGCCAGCAGCTCAGGACAGGGGAACACTGAAGCTTTCTTT. Amino acids: CASSSGQGNTEAFF. Full variable domain (outside the CDR3, taken from reference TRBV7-6 and TRBJ1-1): GAGVSQSPRYKVTKRGQDVALRCDPISGHVSLYWYRQALGQGPEFLTYFNYEAQQDKSGLPNDRFSAERPEGSISTLTIQRTEQRDSAMYRCASSSGQGNTEAFFGQGTRLTVV.

The chain couples TRBV2 to TRBJ2-5, with D unclear. The CDR3 extends over 14 amino acids. V gave up 2 bases and J gave up 4 bases, with 11 bases separating them. Germline CDR1 is SNHLY and CDR2 is FYNNEI. In DNA form, the CDR3 reads TGTGCCAGCAGTGAATCCGGCCGCATAGAGACCCAGTACTTC. Amino acid sequence: CASSESGRIETQYF.

The rearrangement uses TRBV30 and TRBJ2-1, with D possibly called TRBD1 or TRBD2 (6 bases each). The CDR3 is 13 residues long. Trimming stripped 0 bases from V and 14 bases from J, with 17 bases between. CDR1 is GTSNPN and CDR2 is SVGIG in the germline V gene (reference sequence). The DNA for the CDR3 is TGTGCCTGGAGTGTAGGGGGACTCACTCGGGAGTTCTTC. Its translation is CAWSVGGLTREFF.

The CDR3 reads CAWSHGGATELFF. DNA of the CDR3: TGTGCCTGGAGTCACGGGGGGGCCACGGAACTGTTTTTT. This chain uses TRBV30 with TRBJ1-4; perhaps TRBD1 as D (6 bases). Trimming stripped 2 bases from V and 12 bases from J, with 16 bases between. The germline V gene encodes CDR1 GTSNPN and CDR2 SVGIG (reference sequence). This CDR3 contains 13 residues.

This clone was observed a few times. J is TRBJ1-6 and V is TRBV4-2; unclear D gene. The CDR3 has 17 amino acids. Looked up from germline, CDR1 is LGHNA and CDR2 is YNFKEQ. V dropped 1 base and J dropped 0 bases, with 10 bases sitting between them. The CDR3 reads CASSQGGPSSYNSPLHF. Written as DNA, the CDR3 is TGTGCCAGCAGCCAAGGCGGGCCGAGCTCCTATAATTCACCCCTCCACTTT.

The chain carries TRBV5-6 and TRBJ1-1; tentatively, D is TRBD1 (5 bases). This CDR3 spans 15 amino acids. CDR1 is SGHDT and CDR2 is YYEEEE in the germline V gene. V dropped 1 base and J dropped 6 bases, with 16 bases sitting between them. CDR3 in amino acids: CASSLNLGIGAEAFF. CDR3 in DNA: TGTGCCAGCAGCTTGAATTTAGGTATAGGGGCTGAAGCTTTCTTT.

CDR3 nucleotide sequence: TGTGCCAGCAGTTCTTCTAGCGGGGGGGCAACTGAGCAGTTCTTC. Amino acids: CASSSSSGGATEQFF. The V gene is TRBV6-5, the J gene TRBJ2-1, with 12 bases that match TRBD2. The germline CDR1 and CDR2 sequences are MNHEY and SVGAGI. V was pared by 4 bases and J by 9 bases, with 7 bases of the junction left unmatched. This CDR3 contains 15 residues.

The gene calls are TRBV4-2 and TRBJ1-5, with D possibly being TRBD1 (5 bases). The germline V gene encodes CDR1 LGHNA and CDR2 YNFKEQ. V lost 0 bases and J 6 bases, leaving 6 bases between the germline ends. The CDR3 consists of 13 residues. The CDR3 DNA is TGTGCCAGCAGCCAAGAAGGGGCTCAGCCCCAGCATTTT. This gives the protein CASSQEGAQPQHF.

This clone was counted a few times. The chain has TRBV4-1 and TRBJ2-3; D is uncertain. The CDR3 spans 14 residues. Trimming took 4 bases from V and 5 from J, leaving 13 bases between them. Germline values: CDR1 MGHRA, CDR2 YSYEKL. CDR3 protein: CASSPSPTLDTQYF. The CDR3 nucleotides read TGCGCCAGCAGCCCCTCTCCGACTTTAGATACGCAGTATTTT.

This chain links TRBV30 with TRBJ2-7; a weak D match, TRBD1 (6 bases). Trimming removed 5 bases at V and 5 bases at J, with 22 bases between. The CDR3 has 15 amino acids. Germline V gives CDR1 GTSNPN, CDR2 SVGIG (reference sequence). The CDR3: CAWDTTGHPLDEQYF. The CDR3 DNA reads as TGTGCCTGGGACACAACGGGACACCCGTTGGACGAGCAGTACTTC.

The rearrangement uses TRBV29-1 and TRBJ1-1; 7 bases are a match to TRBD1. This CDR3 spans 14 amino acids. Germline V CDR1 and CDR2: SQVTM, ANQGSEA. Trimming took 4 bases from V and 0 from J; bases not matched to a gene: 5. DNA of the CDR3: TGCAGCGTTGGAGGAGGACAGGTGAACACTGAAGCTTTCTTT. This sequence encodes CSVGGGQVNTEAFF.

The rearrangement joins TRBV29-1 to TRBJ1-2; D is undetermined. V lost 3 bases, J lost 3 bases, and 11 bases lay in between. The CDR3 contains 13 residues. CDR1 is SQVTM, CDR2 ANQGSEA, per germline. The DNA of the CDR3 is TGCAGCGTTGACAACGAGGGAGACTATGGCTACACCTTC. This translates into CSVDNEGDYGYTF.

The chain carries TRBV27 and TRBJ1-2; no definite D call. The CDR3 covers 15 residues. V was clipped by 5 bases and J by 3 bases, with 16 bases between them. Germline CDR1 and CDR2: MNHEY and SMNVEV (reference sequence). This CDR3 is CASSIMGGHYYGYTF. Here the CDR3 DNA reads TGTGCCAGCAGTATTATGGGAGGGCACTACTATGGCTACACCTTC.

The CDR3 bases are TGTGCCAGCAGCCACCTAGGACGTGGCTACACCTTC. This codes for CASSHLGRGYTF. V and J are TRBV7-2 and TRBJ1-2, with unresolved D. V lost 5 bases and J lost 7, with 11 bases in between. Per the germline V gene, CDR1 is SGHTA and CDR2 is FQGNSA. This CDR3 spans 12 amino acids.

Of note for this clone: Different DNA sequences within this sample yield the same CDR3. The J gene is TRBJ1-5, the V gene TRBV27, with D unclear. The CDR3 covers 13 residues. Trimming took off 2 bases at V and 5 bases at J, with 7 bases between the two ends. Germline V gives CDR1 MNHEY, CDR2 SMNVEV (reference sequence). CDR3 nucleotides: TGTGCCAGCAGTTTAGATGGTGATCAGCCCCAGCATTTT. Its translation is CASSLDGDQPQHF.

This chain uses TRBV5-4 with TRBJ2-3; D is undetermined. This CDR3 spans 12 amino acids. Trimming removed 4 bases at V and 1 base at J, with 4 bases between. Germline V gene lookup returns CDR1 SGHNT and CDR2 YYREEE (reference sequence). The CDR3 bases are TGTGCCAGCAGCCCGGGCACAGATACGCAGTATTTT. This codes for CASSPGTDTQYF.

V is TRBV29-1 and J is TRBJ2-3; the match to TRBD2 covers 14 bases. The CDR3 covers 16 residues. J lost 5 bases, V lost 2 bases, and 6 bases had no gene match. Germline CDR1 is SQVTM and CDR2 is ANQGSEA. CDR3 bases: TGCAGCGTTGAATGGACTAGCGGGGGGATACTAGATACGCAGTATTTT. It encodes CSVEWTSGGILDTQYF.

V and J are TRBV15 and TRBJ1-1; D unclear. The CDR3 has 13 residues. In germline, CDR1 is LNHNV, CDR2 YYDKDF (reference sequence). The ends were cut back, 6 bases at V and 0 bases at J, with 8 bases in the middle. CDR3 sequence reads: CATRGAMNTEAFF. Here the CDR3 DNA reads TGTGCCACCAGGGGAGCGATGAACACTGAAGCTTTCTTT.

J is TRBJ2-3 and V is TRBV29-1; D could derive from TRBD1 or TRBD2 (5 bases each). Trimming pared 1 base from V and 3 bases from J, leaving 11 bases between. CDR1 and CDR2 from the germline V gene are SQVTM and ANQGSEA. This CDR3 has 14 residues. The CDR3 DNA reads as TGCAGCGTTGAAGGAGGGGATTTAACAGATACGCAGTATTTT. It codes for CSVEGGDLTDTQYF.

The chain employs TRBV19 and TRBJ1-5; 7 nucleotides align to TRBD1. Germline V CDR1 and CDR2: LNHDA, SQIVND (reference sequence). The CDR3 contains 13 residues. Trimming at V came to 6 bases and at J to 5 bases, leaving 4 bases not matched to a gene. DNA for the CDR3: TGTGCCAGTAGCCCAGGGGGAGATCAGCCCCAGCATTTT. Translated, it gives CASSPGGDQPQHF.

V usage is TRBV13 and J usage is TRBJ2-1, with TRBD2 matching over 11 bases. The V gene's germline CDR1 is PRHDT and CDR2 FYEKMQ (reference sequence). The CDR3 has 16 amino acids. The trim removed 5 bases at V and 2 bases at J, leaving 5 bases unmatched. CDR3 in DNA: TGTGCCAGCAGCCTATTAGCGGGGGGGACCTACAATGAGCAGTTCTTC. It translates to CASSLLAGGTYNEQFF.